This T cell receptor (beta chain) was captured by sequencing in a study of T cell responses to AZD1222 COVID-19 vaccine. Study-level findings and limits: The breadth and depth of Spike-specific TCRs increased once two AZD1222 doses had been given. Repertoires were sampled only after the peak T cell response. Donors, mostly white British, included more females; clonal diversity was possibly underestimated. Baseline seropositivity characterized only 5 or 6 AZD1222 recipients.

Using immunoSEQ multiplex PCR, the repertoire was profiled, and TCRdb retains in-frame clones only, with some absent. The data show under 130,000 clones, roughly nine tenths seen once. A note on this clone: Its matching antigen is unknown.

The CDR3 length is 12 residues. Germline V gene data show CDR1 as MGHDK and CDR2 as SYGVNS. V lost 3 bases to trimming and J lost 7 bases, with 7 bases between them. The source is an adult in good health. The chain combines TRBV25-1 with TRBJ1-5; no reliable D call. Sequenced material: peripheral blood, taken on day 0 of AZD1222 vaccination. For the CDR3, the DNA is TGTGCCAGCAGTGACGGTAGACAGCCCCAGCATTTT. Protein product: CASSDGRQPQHF.